This TCR beta chain came from a study of blood T cell repertoires in COVID-19. Background on the study: PBMCs, B-cell-depleted T cells, or T cells provided the cDNA or gDNA that made up the material.

Participants came from some 26 US areas, aged about 18 to 90 years. All exposed participants met a person with COVID-19 within 2 weeks before entering the study. Original methodology: Nucleated cell counts were estimated from reference gene primer amplification. TCRdb's table, derived via immunoSEQ multiplex PCR, lists solely in-frame clones and lacks some. The V and J calls and the clone size are those of that table, but D and trimming were determined from the DNA. This table has around 240,000 clones, about 90% appearing once. The CDR3 runs 14 residues. V trimming: 5 bases; J trimming: 7 bases; junction bases outside the gene matches: 11. Germline CDR1 SQVTM, CDR2 ANQGSEA.

What was sequenced was PBMCs or T cells enriched from blood (not recorded which). V gene TRBV29-1 combines with J gene TRBJ1-2; 9 positions agree with TRBD1. The sequence came from a man aged 45-65 years who had been exposed to COVID-19. For the CDR3, the DNA is TGCAGCGTTTGCAAACAGGGGGCTGACGGTGGCTACACCTTC. It yields the protein CSVCKQGADGGYTF.